This T cell receptor (beta chain) was recorded in a study of long-term antiretroviral therapy in people with HIV. Study-wide results and limits: Even long-term ART left TRB diversity below transplant donor controls, despite gains.

Each donor had at least one pre-ART and at least two post-ART PBMC samples. Roughly 1-10 million cryopreserved PBMC were held in samples before DNA extraction. At survey level, the immunoSEQ assay was run in its v3.0 version. Repertoires were generated with immunoSEQ multiplex PCR, while TCRdb's copy carries only in-frame clones and drops some. The table has some 40,000 clones, about 94% seen once. From germline, CDR1 is SGHTA and CDR2 FQGTGA. Trimming left V 5 bases short and J 2 bases short, with 7 bases between. The CDR3 extends over 13 amino acids. With respect to this clone: Its antigen is not identified.

This chain joins TRBV7-3 and TRBJ2-1; TRBD2 might be the D (5 bases). This receptor was obtained from a man younger than 40 with HIV. The specimen was unsorted PBMCs, collected around 9.2 years after starting antiretroviral therapy. CDR3 amino acids: CASSLGTYNEQFF. CDR3 DNA sequence: TGTGCCAGCAGCCTCGGGACCTACAATGAGCAGTTCTTC.